The 27 T cell receptor beta chains in this list originate from one sample, sequenced in a study of blood T cell repertoires in COVID-19. Sequenced by immunoSEQ multiplex PCR; TCRdb stores in-frame clones only, minus some. The repertoire has some 91,000 clones, 76% of them found once; the top ten carry about 7%. The sample consisted of peripheral blood. The receptors were sampled from a man in his 70s with acute or convalescent COVID-19.

In this sample, this clone turned up a few times. The chain carries TRBV9 and TRBJ2-3; TRBD2 matches at 8 bases. The V gene's germline CDR1 is SGDLS and CDR2 YYNGEE. The V gene end was trimmed by 0 bases and the J gene end by 5 bases; junction bases not matched to a gene: 8. The CDR3 contains 16 residues. This CDR3 is CASSVAGVAGRDTQYF. CDR3 in DNA: TGTGCCAGCAGCGTAGCTGGGGTAGCGGGGAGAGATACGCAGTATTTT.

For this clone: This specimen includes other DNA sequences encoding the same CDR3. The chain is built from TRBV28 and TRBJ1-1; D uncertain. This CDR3 is 15 amino acids long. The germline CDR1 and CDR2 sequences are MDHEN and SYDVKM. Trimming left V 1 base short and J 0 bases short, with 9 bases between. The CDR3 spells CASSLSSGMNTEAFF. The DNA of the CDR3 is TGTGCCAGCAGTTTATCGTCAGGTATGAACACTGAAGCTTTCTTT.

This clone was seen more than once but under ten times. The rearrangement uses TRBV6-5 and TRBJ2-1; TRBD2 matches at 12 bases. Per germline, CDR1 MNHEY and CDR2 SVGAGI. The V segment lost 0 bases and the J segment 4 bases; nucleotides outside the gene matches: 1. The CDR3 loop spans 16 amino acids. This CDR3 is CASSYSTSGGYNEQFF. CDR3 in DNA: TGTGCCAGCAGTTACTCGACTAGCGGGGGTTACAATGAGCAGTTCTTC.

The chain links TRBV12-5 to TRBJ1-1; 7 bases match TRBD1. Unmatched junction bases numbered 10, after V lost 7 bases and J lost 8 bases. The germline CDR1 and CDR2 sequences are LGHNT and FRNRAP. CDR3 length: 13 amino acids. The CDR3 coding sequence is TGTGCTAGTGCCCAAGGACAGGTTCCAGAAGCTTTCTTT. Encoded protein: CASAQGQVPEAFF.

The gene calls are TRBV5-4 and TRBJ1-4; D remains ambiguous. The CDR3 runs to 13 residues. V was shortened by 0 bases and J by 10 bases, with 10 bases between the two germline ends. Germline V gene lookup returns CDR1 SGHNT and CDR2 YYREEE (reference sequence). The CDR3 loop is CASSLDPTGKLFF. The CDR3 DNA sequence: TGTGCCAGCAGCTTGGACCCTACCGGAAAACTGTTTTTT.

This clone was counted a few times. This chain joins TRBV5-5 and TRBJ1-1; D unclear. Germline V CDR1 and CDR2: SGHKS, YYEKEE (reference sequence). V lost 3 bases to trimming and J lost 5 bases, with 14 bases between them. This CDR3 region has 14 residues. The CDR3 reads CASSSLGGRTEAFF. CDR3 nucleotide sequence: TGTGCCAGCAGCTCGTTGGGAGGTAGGACTGAAGCTTTCTTT. Combining the CDR3 with reference TRBV5-5 and TRBJ1-1 gives the whole variable domain DAGVTQSPTHLIKTRGQQVTLRCSPISGHKSVSWYQQVLGQGPQFIFQYYEKEERGRGNFPDRFSARQFPNYSSELNVNALLLGDSALYLCASSSLGGRTEAFFGQGTRLTVV.

The chain employs TRBV10-2 and TRBJ2-1, with D possibly TRBD2 on 8 matching bases. The CDR3 is 17 amino acids. V was cut by 3 bases and J by 6 bases, with 21 bases left in between. Germline loops: CDR1 WSHSY, CDR2 SAAADI. CDR3 in DNA: TGCGCCAGCAGTGACTGGCGGGGGGTAGGGGGCTTCAATGAGCAGTTCTTC. Translation: CASSDWRGVGGFNEQFF.

This chain joins TRBV2 and TRBJ2-2; D is unresolved. Trimming took 2 bases from V and 3 from J, leaving 7 bases between them. The CDR3 sequence is 14 residues long. Germline V CDR1 and CDR2: SNHLY, FYNNEI. The CDR3 DNA reads TGTGCCAGCAGTGAATCTGGCTACACCGGGGAGCTGTTTTTT. It codes for CASSESGYTGELFF.

The gene calls are TRBV6-5 and TRBJ1-2; D might be TRBD1 (5 bases). CDR3 length: 14 amino acids. V gave up 4 bases and J gave up 3 bases, with 12 bases separating them. Germline CDR1 and CDR2: MNHEY and SVGAGI. The CDR3 reads CASSSFGGDYGYTF. The CDR3 region has the DNA TGTGCCAGCAGTTCCTTCGGGGGAGACTATGGCTACACCTTC.

The genes are TRBV2 and TRBJ1-6; 10 bases map to TRBD1. With V trimmed by 5 bases and J by 10 bases, 8 bases remained unmatched. There are 15 residues in the CDR3. CDR1 is SNHLY and CDR2 is FYNNEI in the germline V gene. For the CDR3, the DNA is TGTGCCAGCAGTTTAGAGGACAGGGGGACCTCACCCCTCCACTTT. Translation gives CASSLEDRGTSPLHF.

This clone appeared once. The rearrangement uses TRBV5-1 and TRBJ2-5; 10 nucleotides line up with TRBD1. J was trimmed by 4 bases and V by 5 bases; bases with no gene match: 5. CDR1 is SGHRS and CDR2 is YFSETQ in the germline V gene. The CDR3 consists of 14 residues. The CDR3 nucleotides read TGCGCCAGCAGTTTCGACAGGGGGCTAGAGACCCAGTACTTC. Translating it yields CASSFDRGLETQYF.

The genes are TRBV2 and TRBJ1-4; maybe TRBD1 (6 bases). There are 12 residues in the CDR3. Trimming pared 6 bases from V and 5 bases from J, leaving 7 bases between. Germline CDR1 and CDR2: SNHLY and FYNNEI. The CDR3 is CASRQGNEKLFF. As DNA, the CDR3 is TGTGCCAGCAGGCAGGGGAATGAAAAACTGTTTTTT.

This clone has a handful of counts. The chain employs TRBV10-3 and TRBJ2-1; 9 bases map to TRBD2. The CDR3 sequence is 14 residues long. J gave up 7 bases and V 7 bases, and 8 bases lay outside the gene matches. CDR1 is ENHRY and CDR2 is SYGVKD in the germline V gene. The CDR3 loop is CAIKTASGENEQFF. The CDR3 DNA reads as TGTGCCATCAAGACCGCTAGCGGGGAGAATGAGCAGTTCTTC.

The CDR3 loop is CASSRGSTPGWDSPLHF. In DNA, the CDR3 is TGTGCCAGCAGCCGGGGTAGCACCCCAGGTTGGGATTCACCCCTCCACTTT. The V gene is TRBV5-6, the J gene TRBJ1-6, with no clear D. V lost 4 bases and J 8 bases, leaving 22 bases between the germline ends. The germline V gene has CDR1 SGHDT and CDR2 YYEEEE. The CDR3 consists of 17 residues.

The gene calls are TRBV6-6 and TRBJ2-1; a weak D match, TRBD2 (5 bases). The CDR3 is 16 residues long. Trimming stripped 5 bases from V and 0 bases from J, with 14 bases between. Germline loops: CDR1 MNHNY, CDR2 SVGAGI (reference sequence). CDR3 sequence reads: CASSSLVGSSYNEQFF. Written as DNA, the CDR3 is TGTGCCAGCAGTAGCCTAGTGGGGAGCTCCTACAATGAGCAGTTCTTC.

This clone appeared many times. This chain links TRBV7-3 with TRBJ2-2; tentative D call: TRBD1 (5 bases). The length of the CDR3 is 18 residues. Germline V CDR1 and CDR2: SGHTA, FQGTGA. V was trimmed by 0 bases and J by 0 bases, leaving 14 bases between them. DNA of the CDR3: TGTGCCAGCAGCTTAACACCCCTTGTGACAGCGAACACCGGGGAGCTGTTTTTT. Residues: CASSLTPLVTANTGELFF. Looking up the rest from reference TRBV7-3 and TRBJ2-2 gives the full variable domain: GAGVSQTPSNKVTEKGKYVELRCDPISGHTALYWYRQSLGQGPEFLIYFQGTGAADDSGLPNDRFFAVRPEGSVSTLKIQRTERGDSAVYLCASSLTPLVTANTGELFFGEGSRLTVL.

The CDR3 here is CASSRPTGTGYTF. The CDR3 DNA reads TGTGCCAGCAGTCGACCCACAGGAACTGGCTACACCTTC. The V and J genes are TRBV6-5 and TRBJ1-2, with D possibly TRBD1 on 5 matching bases. The CDR3 has 13 residues. V was cut by 5 bases and J by 7 bases, with 14 bases left in between. Germline lookup yields CDR1 MNHEY and CDR2 SVGAGI.

The rearrangement joins TRBV10-3 to TRBJ1-3; D is undetermined. In germline, CDR1 is ENHRY, CDR2 SYGVKD. The CDR3 spans 12 residues. The V end lost 10 bases, the J end lost 4 bases, and 11 bases lay between the germline ends. The CDR3 coding sequence is TGTGCCAGCGAAGACATGGGAAACACCATATATTTT. Its translation is CASEDMGNTIYF.

This chain connects TRBV27 to TRBJ2-7; a possible D gene is TRBD1 (6 bases). The germline V and J ends were trimmed by 0 bases and 3 bases, with 9 bases remaining between them. CDR3 size: 14 residues. CDR1 is MNHEY and CDR2 is SMNVEV in the germline V gene (reference sequence). The CDR3 is CASSLSSGVYEQYF. Here the CDR3 DNA reads TGTGCCAGCAGTTTATCATCAGGGGTCTACGAGCAGTACTTC.

The chain carries TRBV6-1 and TRBJ2-5; 8 nucleotides align to TRBD2. The V gene's germline CDR1 is MNHNS and CDR2 SASEGT. CDR3 size: 16 residues. The trim removed 4 bases at V and 2 bases at J, leaving 9 bases unmatched. CDR3 DNA sequence: TGTGCCAGCAGTGCCAGTGGAGTAGCGGGACAAGAGACCCAGTACTTC. Its protein is CASSASGVAGQETQYF.

The chain carries TRBV10-3 and TRBJ1-1, with unresolved D. Trimming pared 6 bases from V and 0 bases from J, leaving 14 bases between. This CDR3 has 15 residues. From germline, CDR1 is ENHRY and CDR2 SYGVKD. The CDR3 DNA follows: TGTGCCATCAGCCCGGTTCTACCATTGAACACTGAAGCTTTCTTT. Residues: CAISPVLPLNTEAFF.

This clone was seen once. This chain joins TRBV24-1 and TRBJ2-1; D is unclear. The germline V gene encodes CDR1 KGHDR and CDR2 SFDVKD. The length of the CDR3 is 13 residues. V gave up 2 bases and J gave up 7 bases, with 8 bases separating them. The DNA for the CDR3 is TGTGCCACCAGTGATTCCCCCGCGAATGAGCAGTTCTTC. Translated, it gives CATSDSPANEQFF.

The genes are TRBV6-5 and TRBJ2-1, with TRBD2 matching over 8 bases. With V trimmed by 7 bases and J by 4 bases, 9 bases remained unmatched. The germline V gene has CDR1 MNHEY and CDR2 SVGAGI. The length of the CDR3 is 15 residues. The CDR3 is CASTTYLAGYNEQFF. The DNA for the CDR3 is TGTGCCAGCACTACGTACTTAGCGGGGTACAATGAGCAGTTCTTC.

The genes are TRBV6-1 and TRBJ1-1; D perhaps matches TRBD1 (5 bases). The CDR3 runs to 15 residues. Looked up from germline, CDR1 is MNHNS and CDR2 is SASEGT. V lost 1 base, J lost 3 bases, and 12 bases lay in between. The CDR3 spells CASSEGQGWYTEAFF. As DNA, the CDR3 is TGTGCCAGCAGTGAAGGGCAGGGTTGGTACACTGAAGCTTTCTTT.

The J gene is TRBJ2-6, the V gene TRBV28; 9 nucleotides align to TRBD1. Germline loops: CDR1 MDHEN, CDR2 SYDVKM. The J segment lost 2 bases and the V segment lost 4 bases, leaving 3 bases of the junction unmatched. The length of the CDR3 is 16 residues. CDR3 region: CASSSRQGAGANVLTF. CDR3 DNA: TGTGCCAGCAGTTCACGACAGGGGGCTGGGGCCAACGTCCTGACTTTC.

The chain links TRBV28 to TRBJ2-7; 9 positions agree with TRBD1. Germline values: CDR1 MDHEN, CDR2 SYDVKM. The CDR3 is made up of 15 amino acids. Unmatched junction bases numbered 9, after V lost 2 bases and J lost 7 bases. The CDR3 DNA follows: TGTGCCAGCAGTTTAGACGGGACAGGGTCTCGGGAGCAGTACGTC. Encoded protein: CASSLDGTGSREQYV.

The chain uses TRBV28 and TRBJ2-1; 9 nucleotides align to TRBD2. This CDR3 spans 16 amino acids. The V and J ends lost 4 bases and 4 bases, in that order; junction bases with no gene match: 8. Germline lookup yields CDR1 MDHEN and CDR2 SYDVKM. The CDR3 bases are TGTGCCAGCAGTTCCCCAGCGGGAGGTTCGTACAATGAGCAGTTCTTC. Protein sequence: CASSSPAGGSYNEQFF.